These 2 T cell receptor beta chains were all obtained from the same sample, sequenced in a study of blood T cell repertoires in COVID-19. The table came from immunoSEQ multiplex PCR; TCRdb's copy has only in-frame clones and leaves some out. The sample has fewer than 200,000 clones, about four fifths seen once. Sequenced material: peripheral blood. Source of these receptors: an older man with active or convalescent COVID-19.

This sequence joins TRBV5-1 and TRBJ2-3; 13 nucleotides line up with TRBD2. Germline assignment: CDR1 SGHRS and CDR2 YFSETQ. The CDR3 has 15 residues. Trimming cost V 4 bases and J 8 bases; bases outside gene matches: 7. As DNA, the CDR3 is TGCGCCAGCAGCCTGGGGACTAGCGGGAAGGGTACGCAGTATTTT. Protein sequence: CASSLGTSGKGTQYF.

The chain couples TRBV29-1 to TRBJ1-2; TRBD1 is a possible D gene (6 bases). CDR3 size: 13 residues. Germline V lookup: CDR1 SQVTM, CDR2 ANQGSEA. V shed 4 bases and J shed 9 bases, with 18 bases lying between them. DNA for the CDR3: TGCAGCGTTGGAGGGTCAGGGGAAGGTAGCTACACCTTC. It specifies CSVGGSGEGSYTF.